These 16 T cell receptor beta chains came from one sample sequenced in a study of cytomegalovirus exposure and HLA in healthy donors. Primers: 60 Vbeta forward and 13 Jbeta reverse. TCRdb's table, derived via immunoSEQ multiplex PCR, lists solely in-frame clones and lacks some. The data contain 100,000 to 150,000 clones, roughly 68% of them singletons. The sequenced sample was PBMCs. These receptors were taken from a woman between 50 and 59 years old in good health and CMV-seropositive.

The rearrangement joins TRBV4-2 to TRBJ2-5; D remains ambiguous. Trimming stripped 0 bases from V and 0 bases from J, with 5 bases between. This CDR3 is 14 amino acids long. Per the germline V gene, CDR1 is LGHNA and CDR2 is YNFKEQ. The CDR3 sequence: CASSQDLDQETQYF. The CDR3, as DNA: TGTGCCAGCAGCCAAGATCTCGACCAAGAGACCCAGTACTTC.

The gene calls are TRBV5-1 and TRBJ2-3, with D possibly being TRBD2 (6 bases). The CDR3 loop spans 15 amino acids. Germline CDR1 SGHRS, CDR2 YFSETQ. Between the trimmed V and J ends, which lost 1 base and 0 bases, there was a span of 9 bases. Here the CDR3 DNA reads TGCGCCAGCAGCTTGTTCGGGGGTAGCACAGATACGCAGTATTTT. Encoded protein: CASSLFGGSTDTQYF.

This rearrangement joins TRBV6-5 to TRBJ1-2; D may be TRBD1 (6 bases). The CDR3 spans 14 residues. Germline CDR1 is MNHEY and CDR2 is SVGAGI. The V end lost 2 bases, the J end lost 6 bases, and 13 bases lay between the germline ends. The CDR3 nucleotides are TGTGCCAGCAGTTACCTTCAGGGGCGCGATGGCTACACCTTC. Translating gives CASSYLQGRDGYTF.

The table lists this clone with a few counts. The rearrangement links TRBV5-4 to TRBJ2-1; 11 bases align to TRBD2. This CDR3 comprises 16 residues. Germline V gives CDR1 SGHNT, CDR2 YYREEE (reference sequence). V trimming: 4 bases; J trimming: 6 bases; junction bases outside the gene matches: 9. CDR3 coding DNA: TGTGCCAGCAGCCCCACTAGCGGGGGTTTCCGCAATGAGCAGTTCTTC. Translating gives CASSPTSGGFRNEQFF.

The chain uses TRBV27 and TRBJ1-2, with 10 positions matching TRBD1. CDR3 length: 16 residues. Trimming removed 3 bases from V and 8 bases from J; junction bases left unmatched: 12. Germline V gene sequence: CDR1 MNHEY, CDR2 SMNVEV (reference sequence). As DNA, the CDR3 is TGTGCCAGCAGTTTCCTCCCGGGACAGGGGTCGAGCGGCTACACCTTC. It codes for CASSFLPGQGSSGYTF.

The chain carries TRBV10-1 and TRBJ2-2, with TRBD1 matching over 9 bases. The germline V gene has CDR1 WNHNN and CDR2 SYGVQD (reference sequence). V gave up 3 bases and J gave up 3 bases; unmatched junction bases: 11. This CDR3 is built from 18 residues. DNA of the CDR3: TGCGCCAGCAGTGATACCGGGCTGGACAGGGGTTACACCGGGGAGCTGTTTTTT. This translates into CASSDTGLDRGYTGELFF.

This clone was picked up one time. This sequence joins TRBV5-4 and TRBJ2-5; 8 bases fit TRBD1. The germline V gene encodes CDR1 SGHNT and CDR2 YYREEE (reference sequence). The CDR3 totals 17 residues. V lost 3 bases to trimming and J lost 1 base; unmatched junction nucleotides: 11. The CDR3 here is CASSSPTNRGAQETQYF. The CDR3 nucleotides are TGTGCCAGCAGCTCTCCGACTAACAGGGGGGCCCAAGAGACCCAGTACTTC. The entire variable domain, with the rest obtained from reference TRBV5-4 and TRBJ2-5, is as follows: ETGVTQSPTHLIKTRGQQVTLRCSSQSGHNTVSWYQQALGQGPQFIFQYYREEENGRGNFPPRFSGLQFPNYSSELNVNALELDDSALYLCASSSPTNRGAQETQYFGPGTRLLVL.

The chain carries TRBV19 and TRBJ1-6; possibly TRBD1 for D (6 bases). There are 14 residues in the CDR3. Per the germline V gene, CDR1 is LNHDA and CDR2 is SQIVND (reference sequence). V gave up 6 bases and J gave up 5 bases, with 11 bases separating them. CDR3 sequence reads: CASRPRGNNSPLHF. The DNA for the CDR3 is TGTGCCAGTAGGCCCAGGGGTAATAATTCACCCCTCCACTTT. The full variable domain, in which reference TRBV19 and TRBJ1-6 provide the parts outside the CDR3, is DGGITQSPKYLFRKEGQNVTLSCEQNLNHDAMYWYRQDPGQGLRLIYYSQIVNDFQKGDIAEGYSVSREKKESFPLTVTSAQKNPTAFYLCASRPRGNNSPLHFGNGTRLTVT.

The CDR3 DNA follows: TGCGCCAGCAGCTCCGTCCGAGATACGCAGTATTTT. It translates to CASSSVRDTQYF. This chain connects TRBV5-1 to TRBJ2-3; D call uncertain. In germline, CDR1 is SGHRS, CDR2 YFSETQ. Trimming shortened V by 3 bases and J by 5 bases, and 7 bases separated the two germline ends. The CDR3 has 12 amino acids.

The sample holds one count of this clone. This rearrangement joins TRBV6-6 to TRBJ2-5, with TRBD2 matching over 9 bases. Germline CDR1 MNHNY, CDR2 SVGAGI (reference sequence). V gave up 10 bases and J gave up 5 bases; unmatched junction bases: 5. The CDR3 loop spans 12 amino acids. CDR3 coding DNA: TGTGCCACCAATAGCGGGGGTGAGACCCAGTACTTC. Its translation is CATNSGGETQYF.

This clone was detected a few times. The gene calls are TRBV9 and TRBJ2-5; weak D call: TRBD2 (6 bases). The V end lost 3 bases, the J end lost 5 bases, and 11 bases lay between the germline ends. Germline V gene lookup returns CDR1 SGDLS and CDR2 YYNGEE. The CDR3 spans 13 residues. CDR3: CASSDVAGETQYF. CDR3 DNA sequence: TGTGCCAGCAGCGATGTGGCGGGGGAGACCCAGTACTTC.

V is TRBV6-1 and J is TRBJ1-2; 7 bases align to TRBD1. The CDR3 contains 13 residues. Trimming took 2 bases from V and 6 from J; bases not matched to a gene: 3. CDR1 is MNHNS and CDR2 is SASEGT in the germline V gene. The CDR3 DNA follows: TGTGCCAGCAGTGAACGTGACAGGGATGGCTACACCTTC. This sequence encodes CASSERDRDGYTF.

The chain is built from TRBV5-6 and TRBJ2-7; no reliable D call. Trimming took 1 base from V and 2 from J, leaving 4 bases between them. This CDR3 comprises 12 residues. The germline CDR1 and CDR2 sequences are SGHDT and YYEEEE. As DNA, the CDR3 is TGTGCCAGCAGCTTGCCTCCCTACGAGCAGTACTTC. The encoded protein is CASSLPPYEQYF.

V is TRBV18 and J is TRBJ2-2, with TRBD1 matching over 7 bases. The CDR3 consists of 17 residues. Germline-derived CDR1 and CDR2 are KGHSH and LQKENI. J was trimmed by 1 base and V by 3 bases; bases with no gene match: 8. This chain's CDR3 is CASSPQDRPGNTGELFF. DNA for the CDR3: TGTGCCAGCTCACCTCAGGACAGGCCGGGGAACACCGGGGAGCTGTTTTTT.

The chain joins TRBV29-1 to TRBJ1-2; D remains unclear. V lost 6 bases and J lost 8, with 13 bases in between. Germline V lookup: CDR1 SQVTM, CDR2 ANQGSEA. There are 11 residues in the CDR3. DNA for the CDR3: TGCAGCGTACCAAACAGCGGGGGCTACACCTTC. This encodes CSVPNSGGYTF.

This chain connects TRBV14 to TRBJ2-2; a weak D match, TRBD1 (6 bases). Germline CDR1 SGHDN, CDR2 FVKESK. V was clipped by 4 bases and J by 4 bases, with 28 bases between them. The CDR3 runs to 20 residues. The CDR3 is CASSPPYPRDITYGTGELFF. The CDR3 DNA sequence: TGTGCCAGCAGCCCCCCATACCCGAGGGACATAACTTATGGCACCGGGGAGCTGTTTTTT.